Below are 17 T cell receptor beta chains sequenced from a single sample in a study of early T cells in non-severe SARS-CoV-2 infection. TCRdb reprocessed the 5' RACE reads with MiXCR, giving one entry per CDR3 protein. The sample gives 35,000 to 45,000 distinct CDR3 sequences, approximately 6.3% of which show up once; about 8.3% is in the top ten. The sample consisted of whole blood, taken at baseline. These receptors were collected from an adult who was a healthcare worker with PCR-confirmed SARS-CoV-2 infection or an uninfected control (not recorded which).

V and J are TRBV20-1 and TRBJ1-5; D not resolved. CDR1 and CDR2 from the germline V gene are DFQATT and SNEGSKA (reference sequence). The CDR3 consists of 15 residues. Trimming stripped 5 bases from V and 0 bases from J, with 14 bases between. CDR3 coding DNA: TGCAGTGCTCCGACTGGAGGTAATAGCAATCAGCCCCAGCATTTT. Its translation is CSAPTGGNSNQPQHF.

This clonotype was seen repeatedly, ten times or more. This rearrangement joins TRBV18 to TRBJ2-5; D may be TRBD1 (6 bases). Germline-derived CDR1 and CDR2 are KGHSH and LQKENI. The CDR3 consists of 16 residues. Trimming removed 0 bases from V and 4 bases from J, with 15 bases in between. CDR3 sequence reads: CASSPPAVGGSETQYF. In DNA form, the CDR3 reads TGTGCCAGCTCACCACCCGCTGTTGGGGGCTCAGAGACCCAGTACTTC.

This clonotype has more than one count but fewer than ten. CDR3 sequence: CASSLVGGPGTDTQYF. CDR3 in DNA: TGTGCCAGCAGCCTCGTCGGGGGGCCGGGCACAGATACGCAGTATTTT. This chain links TRBV9 with TRBJ2-3; D might be TRBD2 (7 bases). V was pared by 4 bases and J by 1 base, with 16 bases between. The CDR3 is made up of 16 amino acids. Germline-derived CDR1 and CDR2 are SGDLS and YYNGEE.

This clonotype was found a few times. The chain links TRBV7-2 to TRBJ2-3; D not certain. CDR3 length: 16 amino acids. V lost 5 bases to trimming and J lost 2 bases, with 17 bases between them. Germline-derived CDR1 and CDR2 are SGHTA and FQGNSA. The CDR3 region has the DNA TGTGCCAGCAGCCGTTATAACCCGACGGCCACAGATACGCAGTATTTT. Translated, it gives CASSRYNPTATDTQYF.

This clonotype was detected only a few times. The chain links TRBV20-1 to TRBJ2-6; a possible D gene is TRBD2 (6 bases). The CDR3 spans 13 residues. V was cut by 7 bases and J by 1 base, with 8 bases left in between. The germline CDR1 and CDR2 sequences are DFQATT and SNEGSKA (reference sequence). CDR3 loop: CSGGASGANVLTF. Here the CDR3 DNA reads TGCAGTGGCGGGGCTTCTGGGGCCAACGTCCTGACTTTC.

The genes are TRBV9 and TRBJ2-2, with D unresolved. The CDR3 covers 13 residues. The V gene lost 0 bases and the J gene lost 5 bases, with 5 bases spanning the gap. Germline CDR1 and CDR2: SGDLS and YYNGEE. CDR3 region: CASSVEGTGELFF. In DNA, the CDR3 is TGTGCCAGCAGCGTAGAGGGTACCGGGGAGCTGTTTTTT.

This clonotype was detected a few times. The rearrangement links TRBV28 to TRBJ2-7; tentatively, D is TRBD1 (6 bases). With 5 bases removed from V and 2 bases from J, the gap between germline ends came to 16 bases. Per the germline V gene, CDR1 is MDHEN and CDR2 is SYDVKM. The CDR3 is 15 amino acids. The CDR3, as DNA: TGTGCCAGCAGTCATCGACAGGAACCCCCCTACGAGCAGTACTTC. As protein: CASSHRQEPPYEQYF.

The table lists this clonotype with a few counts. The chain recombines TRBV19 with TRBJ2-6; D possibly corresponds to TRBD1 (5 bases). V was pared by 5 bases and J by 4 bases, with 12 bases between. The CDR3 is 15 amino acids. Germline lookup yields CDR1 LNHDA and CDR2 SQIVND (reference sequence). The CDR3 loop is CASSVQGSGANVLTF. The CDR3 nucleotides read TGTGCCAGTAGTGTCCAGGGCTCCGGGGCCAACGTCCTGACTTTC.

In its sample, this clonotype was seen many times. This CDR3 reads CASSTGPTNYGYTF. The CDR3 DNA is TGTGCCAGCAGCACGGGACCGACTAACTATGGCTACACCTTC. The gene calls are TRBV11-2 and TRBJ1-2; a weak D match, TRBD1 (5 bases). CDR3 length equals 14 residues. V shed 5 bases and J shed 0 bases, with 10 bases lying between them. Looked up from germline, CDR1 is SGHAT and CDR2 is FQNNGV.

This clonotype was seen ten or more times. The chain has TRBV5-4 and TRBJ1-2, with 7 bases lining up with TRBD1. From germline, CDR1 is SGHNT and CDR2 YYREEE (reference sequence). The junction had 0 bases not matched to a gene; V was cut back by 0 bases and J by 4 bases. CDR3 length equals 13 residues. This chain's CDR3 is CASSLDRGYGYTF. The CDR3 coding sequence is TGTGCCAGCAGCTTGGACAGGGGCTATGGCTACACCTTC.

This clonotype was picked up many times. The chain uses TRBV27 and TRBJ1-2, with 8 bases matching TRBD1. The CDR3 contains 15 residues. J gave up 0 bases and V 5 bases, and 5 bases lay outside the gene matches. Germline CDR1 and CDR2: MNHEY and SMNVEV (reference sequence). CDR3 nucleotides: TGTGCCAGCAGTCCCGCAGGGGGCCCTAACTATGGCTACACCTTC. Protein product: CASSPAGGPNYGYTF.

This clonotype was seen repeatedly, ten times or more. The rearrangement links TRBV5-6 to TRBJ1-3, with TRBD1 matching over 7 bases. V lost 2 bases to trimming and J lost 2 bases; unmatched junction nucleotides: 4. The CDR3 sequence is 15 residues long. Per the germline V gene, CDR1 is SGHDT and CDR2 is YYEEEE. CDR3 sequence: CASSFQGGAGNTIYF. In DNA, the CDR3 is TGTGCCAGCAGCTTCCAAGGGGGCGCTGGAAACACCATATATTTT.

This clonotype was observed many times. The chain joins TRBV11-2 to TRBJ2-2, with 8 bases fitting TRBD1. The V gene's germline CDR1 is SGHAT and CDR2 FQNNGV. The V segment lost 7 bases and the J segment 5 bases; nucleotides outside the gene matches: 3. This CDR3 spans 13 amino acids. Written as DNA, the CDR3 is TGTGCCAGCACCGACAGGGGAACCGGGGAGCTGTTTTTT. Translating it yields CASTDRGTGELFF. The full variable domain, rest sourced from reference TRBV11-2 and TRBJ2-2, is EAGVAQSPRYKIIEKRQSVAFWCNPISGHATLYWYQQILGQGPKLLIQFQNNGVVDDSQLPKDRFSAERLKGVDSTLKIQPAKLEDSAVYLCASTDRGTGELFFGEGSRLTVL.

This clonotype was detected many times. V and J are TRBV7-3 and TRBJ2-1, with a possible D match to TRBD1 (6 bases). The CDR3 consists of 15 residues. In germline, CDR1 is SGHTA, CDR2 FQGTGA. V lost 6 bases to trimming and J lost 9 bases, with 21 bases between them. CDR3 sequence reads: CASSIMISGAAEQFF. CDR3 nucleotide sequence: TGTGCCAGCAGTATAATGATCTCAGGGGCTGCTGAGCAGTTCTTC.

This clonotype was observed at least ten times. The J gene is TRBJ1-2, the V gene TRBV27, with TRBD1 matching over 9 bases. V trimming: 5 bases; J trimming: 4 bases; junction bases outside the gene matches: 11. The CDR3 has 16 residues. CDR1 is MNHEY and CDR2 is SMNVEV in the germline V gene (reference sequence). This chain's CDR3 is CASSPLNRGRIYGYTF. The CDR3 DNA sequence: TGTGCCAGCAGTCCTCTCAACAGGGGGCGGATCTATGGCTACACCTTC.

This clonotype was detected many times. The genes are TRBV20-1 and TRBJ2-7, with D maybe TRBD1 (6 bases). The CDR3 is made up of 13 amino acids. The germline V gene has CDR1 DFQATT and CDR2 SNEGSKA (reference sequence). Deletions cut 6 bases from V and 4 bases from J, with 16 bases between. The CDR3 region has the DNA TGCAGTGCCGCAGACAGGCTGGGGTACGAGCAGTACTTC. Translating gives CSAADRLGYEQYF.

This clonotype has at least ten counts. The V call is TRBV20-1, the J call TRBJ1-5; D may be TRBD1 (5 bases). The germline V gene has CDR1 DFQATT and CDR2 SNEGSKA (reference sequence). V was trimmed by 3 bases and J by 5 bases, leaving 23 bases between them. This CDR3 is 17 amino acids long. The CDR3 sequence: CSARVRAAVFGDQPQHF. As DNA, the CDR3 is TGCAGTGCTAGGGTCAGGGCAGCAGTCTTCGGCGATCAGCCCCAGCATTTT.